Presented here are 3 T cell receptor beta chains from one specimen sequenced in a study of graft-versus-host responses after intestinal transplantation. No cognate antigen is known for these TCRs. Clones were sequenced by immunoSEQ multiplex PCR, and TCRdb holds only the in-frame ones, with some missing. The data contain about 97,000 clones, roughly 89% of them singletons. The sequencing used unstimulated CD4+ T cells sorted from spleen or lymph node cells, collected before transplant. Receptors were obtained from a human donor who was the organ donor for an intestinal transplant.

This sequence joins TRBV5-1 and TRBJ2-2; 9 positions match TRBD2. The germline gives CDR1 SGHRS, CDR2 YFSETQ. V lost 4 bases, J lost 5 bases, and 12 bases stayed unmatched. This CDR3 is 17 amino acids long. As DNA, the CDR3 is TGCGCCAGCAGCGACCGTAGTCAGCGGGGGGATACCGGGGAGCTGTTTTTT. Translation gives CASSDRSQRGDTGELFF.

This clone was seen just once. The V and J genes are TRBV27 and TRBJ1-2; 7 nucleotides agree with TRBD1. This CDR3 is 15 amino acids long. Germline CDR1 and CDR2: MNHEY and SMNVEV (reference sequence). J lost 4 bases, V lost 2 bases, and 7 bases had no gene match. The CDR3 here is CASSLTGQTFYGYTF. The CDR3 region has the DNA TGTGCCAGCAGTTTAACGGGACAGACCTTCTATGGCTACACCTTC.

The J gene is TRBJ2-7, the V gene TRBV2, with D perhaps TRBD1 (6 bases). CDR1 SNHLY and CDR2 FYNNEI come from the germline V gene. The V gene lost 4 bases and the J gene lost 2 bases, with 15 bases spanning the gap. This CDR3 has 15 amino acids. The CDR3 region is CASSAKGQGAYEQYF. CDR3 DNA sequence: TGTGCCAGCAGTGCGAAGGGACAAGGGGCCTACGAGCAGTACTTC.